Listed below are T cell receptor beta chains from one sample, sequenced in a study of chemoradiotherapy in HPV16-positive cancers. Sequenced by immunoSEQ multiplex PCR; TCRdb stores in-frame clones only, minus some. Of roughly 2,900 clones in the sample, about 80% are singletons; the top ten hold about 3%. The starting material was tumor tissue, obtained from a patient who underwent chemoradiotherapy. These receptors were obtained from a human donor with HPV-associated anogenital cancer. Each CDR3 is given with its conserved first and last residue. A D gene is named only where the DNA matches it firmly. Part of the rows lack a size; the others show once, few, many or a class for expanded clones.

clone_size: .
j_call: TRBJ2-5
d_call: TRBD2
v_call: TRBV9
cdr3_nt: TGTGCCAGCAGCCCCAGCGGGGGACCCCAAGAGACCCAGTACTTC
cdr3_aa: CASSPSGGPQETQYF

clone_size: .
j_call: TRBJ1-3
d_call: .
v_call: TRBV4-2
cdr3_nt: TGTGCCAGCAGCCAAGATTTGCAGTCAGGGCCAGACACCATATATTTT
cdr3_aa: CASSQDLQSGPDTIYF

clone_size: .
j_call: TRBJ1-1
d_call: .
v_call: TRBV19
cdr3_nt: TGTGCCAGTAGTGTGGGGGGAACGATCACTGAAGCTTTCTTT
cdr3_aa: CASSVGGTITEAFF

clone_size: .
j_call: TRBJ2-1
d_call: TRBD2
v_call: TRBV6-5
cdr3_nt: TGTGCCAGCAGTTTAGCGGGGGGGCGAGGTGAGCAGTTCTTC
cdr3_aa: CASSLAGGRGEQFF

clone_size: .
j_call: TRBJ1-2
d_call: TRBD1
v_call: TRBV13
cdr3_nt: TGTGCCAGCAGCTTCACAGGGGGCTATGGCTACACCTTC
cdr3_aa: CASSFTGGYGYTF

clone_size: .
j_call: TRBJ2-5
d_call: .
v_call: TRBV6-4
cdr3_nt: TGTGCCAGCAGTCTGGGAGGGGGGGCCCAAGAGACCCAGTACTTC
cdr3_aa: CASSLGGGAQETQYF

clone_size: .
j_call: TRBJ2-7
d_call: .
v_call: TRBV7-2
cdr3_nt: TGTGCCAGCAGATTCGGAACGGACTCCTACGAGCAGTACTTC
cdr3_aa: CASRFGTDSYEQYF

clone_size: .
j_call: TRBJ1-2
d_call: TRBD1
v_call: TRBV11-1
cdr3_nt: TGTGCCAGCAGCTCCGGGACAGGGGGCTATGGCTACACCTTC
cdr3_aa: CASSSGTGGYGYTF

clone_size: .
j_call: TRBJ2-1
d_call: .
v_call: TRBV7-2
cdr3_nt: TGTGCCAGCAGCACATCAGGTTTCAATGAGCAGTTCTTC
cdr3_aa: CASSTSGFNEQFF

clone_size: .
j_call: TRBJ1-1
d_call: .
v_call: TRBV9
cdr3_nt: TGTGCCAGCAGCCCGTTCGGGGGACTGGGAACTGAAGCTTTCTTT
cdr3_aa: CASSPFGGLGTEAFF

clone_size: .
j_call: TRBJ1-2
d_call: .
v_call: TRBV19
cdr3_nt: TGTGCCAGTAGTACCACAGGGCCCTTCTATGGCTACACCTTC
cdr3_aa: CASSTTGPFYGYTF

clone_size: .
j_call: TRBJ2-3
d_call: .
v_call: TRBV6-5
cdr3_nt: TGTGCCAGCAGTTCAAGCAAGGGAGGTAGCACAGATACGCAGTATTTT
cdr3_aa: CASSSSKGGSTDTQYF

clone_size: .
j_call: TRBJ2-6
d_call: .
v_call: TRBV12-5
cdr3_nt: TGTGCTAGTGCCTACTCTGGGGCCAACGTCCTGACTTTC
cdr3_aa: CASAYSGANVLTF

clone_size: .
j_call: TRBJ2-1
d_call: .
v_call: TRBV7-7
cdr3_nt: TGTGCCAGCAGCTTCCTTTCGGTCCTAAGGGACCGTAGTGAGCAGTTCTTC
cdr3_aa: CASSFLSVLRDRSEQFF

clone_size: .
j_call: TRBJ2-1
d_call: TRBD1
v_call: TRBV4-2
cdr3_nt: TGTGCCAGCAGCGATACAGGGGCCCACCGTTACAATGAGCAGTTCTTC
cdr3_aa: CASSDTGAHRYNEQFF

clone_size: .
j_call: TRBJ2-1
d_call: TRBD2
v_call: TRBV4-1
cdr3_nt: TGCGCCAGCAGCCCCAGCGGGGGGAACCGGGGAGGGAATGAGCAGTTCTTC
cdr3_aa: CASSPSGGNRGGNEQFF

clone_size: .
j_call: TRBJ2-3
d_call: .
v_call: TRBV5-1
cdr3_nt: TGCGCCAGCAGCTCGACTTGGGCGGGTGTGGCAGATACGCAGTATTTT
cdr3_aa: CASSSTWAGVADTQYF

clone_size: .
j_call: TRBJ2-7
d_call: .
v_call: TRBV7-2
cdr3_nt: TGTGCCAGCAGCGCCGTTCGTGGCTACGAGCAGTACTTC
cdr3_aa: CASSAVRGYEQYF

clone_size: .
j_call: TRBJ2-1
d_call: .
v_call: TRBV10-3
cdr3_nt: TGTGCCATCAGTGAGGGACTATTCAATGAGCAGTTCTTC
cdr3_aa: CAISEGLFNEQFF

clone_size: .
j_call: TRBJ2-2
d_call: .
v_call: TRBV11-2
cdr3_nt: TGTGCCAGCAGCCCAGTCAGGGTTACCGGGGAGCTGTTTTTT
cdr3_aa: CASSPVRVTGELFF

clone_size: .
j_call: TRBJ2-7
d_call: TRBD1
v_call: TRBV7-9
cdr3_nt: TGTGCCAGCAGCTCGACAGGGGTAGGTGAGCAGTACTTC
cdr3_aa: CASSSTGVGEQYF

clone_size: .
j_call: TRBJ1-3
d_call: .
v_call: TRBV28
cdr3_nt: TGTGCCAGCAGCTTTAGGCCTAGCTCTGGAAACACCATATATTTT
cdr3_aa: CASSFRPSSGNTIYF

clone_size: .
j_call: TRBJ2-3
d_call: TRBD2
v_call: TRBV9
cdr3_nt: TGTGCCAGCAGCTCCTCGGGGGGGAGGAGGGCAGATACGCAGTATTTT
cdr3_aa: CASSSSGGRRADTQYF

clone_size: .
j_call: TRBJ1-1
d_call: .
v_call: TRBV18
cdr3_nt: TGTGCCAGCTCACCAGGGGCTACTGAAGCTTTCTTT
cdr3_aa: CASSPGATEAFF

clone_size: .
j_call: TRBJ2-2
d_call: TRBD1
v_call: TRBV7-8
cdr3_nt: TGTGCCAGCAGCTTGGACCCGGGACAGGGGAAGGAGCTGTTTTTT
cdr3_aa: CASSLDPGQGKELFF

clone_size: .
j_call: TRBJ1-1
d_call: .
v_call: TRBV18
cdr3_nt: TGTGCCAGCTCACCATCACCCATCGCTGAAGCTTTCTTT
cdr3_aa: CASSPSPIAEAFF

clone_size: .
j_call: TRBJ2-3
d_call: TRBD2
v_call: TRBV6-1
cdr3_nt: TGTGCCAGCAGTGAGAATAGCGGGGGGGCAGATACGCAGTATTTT
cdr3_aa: CASSENSGGADTQYF

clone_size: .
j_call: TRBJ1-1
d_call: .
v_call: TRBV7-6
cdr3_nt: TGTGCCAGCAGCTTAGGCCCAGCGAACACTGAAGCTTTCTTT
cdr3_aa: CASSLGPANTEAFF

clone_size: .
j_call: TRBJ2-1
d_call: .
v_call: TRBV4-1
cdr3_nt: TGCGCCAGCAGCCCTTCTGATTACTACAATGAGCAGTTCTTC
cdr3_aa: CASSPSDYYNEQFF

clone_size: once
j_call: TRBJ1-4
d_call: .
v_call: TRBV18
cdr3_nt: TGTGCCAGCTCACCCGGACAGTTTGATAATGAAAAACTGTTTTTT
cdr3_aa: CASSPGQFDNEKLFF

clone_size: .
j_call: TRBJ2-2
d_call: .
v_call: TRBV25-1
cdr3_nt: TGTGCCAGCAGGCCCGACAGATCTAGCTCGAACACCGGGGAGCTGTTTTTT
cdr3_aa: CASRPDRSSSNTGELFF

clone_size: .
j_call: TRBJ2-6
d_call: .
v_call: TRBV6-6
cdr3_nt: TGTGCCAGCAGATACACAGGGACTGGGGCCAACGTCCTGACTTTC
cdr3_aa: CASRYTGTGANVLTF

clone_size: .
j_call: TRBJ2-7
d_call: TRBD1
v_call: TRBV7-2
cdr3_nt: TGTGCCAGCCGAGGGGGACAGGGGCCCCAACCGCACGCATACGAGCAGTACTTC
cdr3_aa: CASRGGQGPQPHAYEQYF

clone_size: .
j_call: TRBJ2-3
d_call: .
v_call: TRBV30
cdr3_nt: TGTGCCTGGAGCCAGCGGAGTAGGGGCACAGATACGCAGTATTTT
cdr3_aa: CAWSQRSRGTDTQYF

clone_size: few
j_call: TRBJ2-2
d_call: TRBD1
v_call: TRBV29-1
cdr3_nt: TGCAGCGTTGGGACAGGGGGCTCCGGGGAGCTGTTTTTT
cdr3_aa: CSVGTGGSGELFF